This TCR beta chain appears in the sequencing data of a study of identical twins. The study's findings and limits: There was an excess of low generation probability in the out-of-frame alpha sequences that twins shared.

It was template switching that added a universal primer site, and there were unique molecular identifiers on the cDNA. TCRdb re-called the 5' RACE reads through MiXCR, storing one row per CDR3 protein. The data show 520,000 or so distinct CDR3 sequences, 20% to 25% seen once. This clonotype was seen only a few times. Its specificity is not known. Trimming cost V 2 bases and J 4 bases, with 23 bases left between them. Germline lookup yields CDR1 MNHNS and CDR2 SASEGT. This CDR3 spans 18 amino acids. This sample was also put to use in a study of T cells expressing NK-cell markers. That work contributes: In a handful of donors, dominant CD3+CD56+NKG2C+ clones formed roughly 1.0-7.5% of CD8+ cells. The same clonotypes also predominated in the CD3+CD56-NKG2C+ fraction of a handful of donors.

The TCR comes from a woman in her late teens or twenties in good health. The V call is TRBV6-1, the J call TRBJ1-2; D is perhaps TRBD1 (6 bases). Source material: CD4+ T cells sorted from blood. The CDR3 spells CASSELTGASTYGYGYTF. The CDR3 nucleotides read TGTGCCAGCAGTGAATTGACAGGCGCTTCCACGTACGGCTATGGCTACACCTTC.